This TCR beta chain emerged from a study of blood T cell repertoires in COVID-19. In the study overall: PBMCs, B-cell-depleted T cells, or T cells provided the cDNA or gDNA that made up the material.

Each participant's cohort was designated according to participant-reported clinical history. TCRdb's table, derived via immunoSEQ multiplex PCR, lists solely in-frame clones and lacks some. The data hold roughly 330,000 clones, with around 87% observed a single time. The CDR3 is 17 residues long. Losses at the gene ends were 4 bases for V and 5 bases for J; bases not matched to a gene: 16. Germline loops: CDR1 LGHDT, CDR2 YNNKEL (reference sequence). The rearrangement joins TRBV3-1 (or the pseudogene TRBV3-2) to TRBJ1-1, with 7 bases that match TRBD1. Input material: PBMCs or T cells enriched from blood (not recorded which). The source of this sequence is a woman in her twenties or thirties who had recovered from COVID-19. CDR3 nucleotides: TGTGCCAGCAGCCTCAGAGGGCGGGGCAGGGGGTGGACTGAAGCTTTCTTT. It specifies CASSLRGRGRGWTEAFF.